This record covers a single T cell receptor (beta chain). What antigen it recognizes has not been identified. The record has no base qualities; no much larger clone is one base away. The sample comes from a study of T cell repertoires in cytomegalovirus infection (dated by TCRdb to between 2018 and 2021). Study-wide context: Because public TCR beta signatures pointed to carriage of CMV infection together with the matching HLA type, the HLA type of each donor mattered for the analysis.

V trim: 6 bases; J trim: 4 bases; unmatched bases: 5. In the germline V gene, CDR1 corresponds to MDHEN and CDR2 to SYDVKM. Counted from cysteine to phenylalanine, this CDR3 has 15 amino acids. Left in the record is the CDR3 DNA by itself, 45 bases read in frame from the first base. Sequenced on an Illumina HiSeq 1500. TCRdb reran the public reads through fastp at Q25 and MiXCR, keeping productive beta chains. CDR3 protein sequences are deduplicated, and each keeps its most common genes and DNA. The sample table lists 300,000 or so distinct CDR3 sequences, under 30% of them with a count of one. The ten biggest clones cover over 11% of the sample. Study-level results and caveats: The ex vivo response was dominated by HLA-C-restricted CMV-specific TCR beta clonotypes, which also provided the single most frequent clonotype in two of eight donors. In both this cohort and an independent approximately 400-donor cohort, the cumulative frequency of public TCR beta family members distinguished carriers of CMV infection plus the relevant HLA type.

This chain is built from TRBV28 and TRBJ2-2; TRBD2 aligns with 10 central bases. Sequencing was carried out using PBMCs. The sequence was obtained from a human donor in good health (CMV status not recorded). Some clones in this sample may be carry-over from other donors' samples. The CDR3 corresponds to CASRTLAGVTGELFF. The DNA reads TGTGCCAGCAGAACTCTAGCGGGGGTCACCGGGGAGCTGTTTTTT.